One sample yielded the 9 T cell receptor beta chains listed below, sequenced in a study of T cell responses to AZD1222 COVID-19 vaccine. Sequencing used immunoSEQ multiplex PCR; TCRdb keeps in-frame clones, though not all of them. The sample contains 30,000 to 40,000 clones, approximately 78% of which appear only once. The specimen was peripheral blood, collected 28 days after the second AZD1222 dose. These receptor sequences come from an adult who received the AZD1222 COVID-19 vaccine.

This clone was seen just once. DNA of the CDR3: TGCGCCAGCAGCTTTCAAGTTCACTATGGCTACACCTTC. Encoded protein: CASSFQVHYGYTF. The V gene is TRBV5-1, the J gene TRBJ1-2; D uncertain. The germline CDR1 and CDR2 sequences are SGHRS and YFSETQ. The V and J ends lost 2 bases and 3 bases respectively, with 8 bases between them. The CDR3 sequence is 13 residues long.

The CDR3 DNA sequence: TGTGCCAGTAGTCTACCTCTACCGGCGGATAGTTTTGGTCCCGGTGACGAGCAGTACTTC. Translating gives CASSLPLPADSFGPGDEQYF. The chain is built from TRBV19 and TRBJ2-7; D is undetermined. V was cut by 5 bases and J by 5 bases, with 34 bases left in between. There are 20 residues in the CDR3. The germline V gene has CDR1 LNHDA and CDR2 SQIVND (reference sequence).

The rearrangement uses TRBV6-5 and TRBJ2-2; D is undetermined. Germline V gene lookup returns CDR1 MNHEY and CDR2 SVGAGI. The CDR3 runs 12 residues. With 8 bases removed from V and 8 bases from J, the gap between germline ends came to 12 bases. The CDR3: CASFIKSGELFF. CDR3 nucleotide sequence: TGTGCCAGCTTTATCAAGAGTGGGGAGCTGTTTTTT.

The chain combines TRBV4-1 with TRBJ2-1; 8 positions agree with TRBD1. The germline gives CDR1 MGHRA, CDR2 YSYEKL. This CDR3 comprises 18 residues. V was clipped by 0 bases and J by 2 bases; unmatched bases: 9. Written as DNA, the CDR3 is TGCGCCAGCAGCCAAGATCTCCGAGCAGGGGGCACCTACAATGAGCAGTTCTTC. Protein product: CASSQDLRAGGTYNEQFF.

V is TRBV11-2 and J is TRBJ2-4; tentatively, D is TRBD1 or TRBD2 (5 bases each). CDR1 and CDR2 (germline): SGHAT, FQNNGV. Deletions cut 5 bases from V and 2 bases from J, with 13 bases between. This CDR3 is 15 amino acids long. The CDR3 reads CASSPLSGPKNIQYF. The CDR3 coding sequence is TGTGCCAGCAGCCCTCTTTCGGGGCCCAAAAACATTCAGTACTTC.

Regarding this clone: Other DNA sequences in this specimen translate into the identical CDR3. The J gene is TRBJ2-1, the V gene TRBV10-3, with D perhaps TRBD1 (6 bases). V lost 4 bases to trimming and J lost 13 bases, with 14 bases between them. Germline CDR1 and CDR2: ENHRY and SYGVKD. This CDR3 spans 12 amino acids. In DNA, the CDR3 is TGTGCCATCAGTGGAGGGGGAAAGGACCAGTTCTTC. Its translation: CAISGGGKDQFF.

The rearrangement joins TRBV6-5 to TRBJ1-2; 9 bases align to TRBD1. CDR1 is MNHEY, CDR2 SVGAGI, per germline. The CDR3 sequence is 14 residues long. The J segment lost 3 bases and the V segment lost 6 bases, leaving 5 bases of the junction unmatched. The CDR3, as DNA: TGTGCCAGCAGGAGGGACAGGGCGTACTATGGCTACACCTTC. This codes for CASRRDRAYYGYTF.

J is TRBJ2-1 and V is TRBV2, with a tentative D call TRBD1 (6 bases). Trimming pared 6 bases from V and 0 bases from J, leaving 12 bases between. Germline CDR1 SNHLY, CDR2 FYNNEI. This CDR3 is built from 15 residues. The CDR3 DNA sequence: TGTGCCAGCAGACAGGACAGTCTCTCCTACAATGAGCAGTTCTTC. Its protein is CASRQDSLSYNEQFF.

The chain uses TRBV7-8 and TRBJ2-3; D is perhaps TRBD2 (6 bases). The CDR3 has 13 amino acids. The V end was cut by 1 base, the J end by 14 bases, with 16 bases between. Per germline, CDR1 SGHVS and CDR2 FQNEAQ. The CDR3 is CASSLGYPSAGYF. The CDR3 nucleotides read TGTGCCAGCAGCTTAGGTTACCCTAGCGCTGGGTATTTT.